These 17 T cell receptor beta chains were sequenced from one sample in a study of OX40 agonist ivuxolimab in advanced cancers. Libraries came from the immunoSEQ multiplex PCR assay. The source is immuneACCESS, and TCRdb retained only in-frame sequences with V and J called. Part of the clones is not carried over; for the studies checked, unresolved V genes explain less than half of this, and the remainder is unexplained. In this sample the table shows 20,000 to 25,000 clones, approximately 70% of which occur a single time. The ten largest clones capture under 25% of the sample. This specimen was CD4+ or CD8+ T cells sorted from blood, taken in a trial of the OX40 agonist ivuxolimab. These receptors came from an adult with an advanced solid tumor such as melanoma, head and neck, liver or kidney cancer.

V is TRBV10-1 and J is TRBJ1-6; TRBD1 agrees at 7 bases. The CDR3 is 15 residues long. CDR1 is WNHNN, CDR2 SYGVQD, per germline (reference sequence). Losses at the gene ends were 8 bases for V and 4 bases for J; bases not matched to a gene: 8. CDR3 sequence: CASPWGQHYNSPLHF. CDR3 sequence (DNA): TGCGCCAGCCCCTGGGGACAGCATTATAATTCACCCCTCCACTTT.

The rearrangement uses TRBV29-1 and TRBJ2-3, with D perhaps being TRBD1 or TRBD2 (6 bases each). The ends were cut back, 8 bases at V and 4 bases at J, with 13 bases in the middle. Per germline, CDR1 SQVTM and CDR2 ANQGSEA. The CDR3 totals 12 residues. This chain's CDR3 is CSLEGEADTQYF. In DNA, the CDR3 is TGCAGCCTGGAGGGGGAGGCAGATACGCAGTATTTT.

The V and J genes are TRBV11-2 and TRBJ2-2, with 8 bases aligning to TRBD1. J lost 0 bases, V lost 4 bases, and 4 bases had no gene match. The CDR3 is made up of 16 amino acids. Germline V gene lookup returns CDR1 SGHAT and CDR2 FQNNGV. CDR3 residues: CASSSGQATNTGELFF. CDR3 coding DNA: TGTGCCAGCAGCTCGGGACAGGCGACGAACACCGGGGAGCTGTTTTTT.

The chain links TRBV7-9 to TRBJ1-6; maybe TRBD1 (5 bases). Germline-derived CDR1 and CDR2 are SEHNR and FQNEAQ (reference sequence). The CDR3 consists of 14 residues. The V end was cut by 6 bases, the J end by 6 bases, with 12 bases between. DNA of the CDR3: TGTGCCAGCAGGCCGGACATCCTTAATTCACCCCTCCACTTT. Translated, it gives CASRPDILNSPLHF.

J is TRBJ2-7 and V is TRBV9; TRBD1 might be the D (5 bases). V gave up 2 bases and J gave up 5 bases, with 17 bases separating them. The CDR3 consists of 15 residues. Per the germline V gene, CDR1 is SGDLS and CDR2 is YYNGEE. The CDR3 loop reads CASSVTGSTGDEQYF. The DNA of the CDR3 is TGTGCCAGCAGCGTTACAGGTTCAACTGGGGACGAGCAGTACTTC.

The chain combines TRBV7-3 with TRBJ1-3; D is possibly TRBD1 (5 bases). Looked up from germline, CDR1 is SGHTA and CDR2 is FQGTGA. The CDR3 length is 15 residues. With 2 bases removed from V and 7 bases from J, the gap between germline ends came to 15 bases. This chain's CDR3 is CASSLSGGVGNTIYF. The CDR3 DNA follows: TGTGCCAGCAGCTTATCCGGGGGAGTAGGGAACACCATATATTTT.

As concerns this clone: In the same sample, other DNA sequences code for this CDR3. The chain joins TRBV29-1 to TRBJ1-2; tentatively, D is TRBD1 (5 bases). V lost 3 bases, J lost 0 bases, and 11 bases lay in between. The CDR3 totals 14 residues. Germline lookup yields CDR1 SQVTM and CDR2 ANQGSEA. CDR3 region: CSVEGGRANYGYTF. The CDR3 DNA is TGCAGCGTTGAGGGGGGACGGGCTAACTATGGCTACACCTTC.

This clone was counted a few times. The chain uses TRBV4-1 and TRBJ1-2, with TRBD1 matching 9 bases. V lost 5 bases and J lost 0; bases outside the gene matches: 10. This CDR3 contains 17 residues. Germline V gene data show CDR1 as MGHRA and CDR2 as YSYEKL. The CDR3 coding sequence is TGCGCCAGCAGCTTCCGGGACAGGGATGATACTAACTATGGCTACACCTTC. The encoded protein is CASSFRDRDDTNYGYTF.

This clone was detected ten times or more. The CDR3 loop reads CASSVGSGSQPQHF. CDR3 nucleotide sequence: TGTGCCAGCAGCGTAGGGAGCGGGAGTCAGCCCCAGCATTTT. V and J are TRBV9 and TRBJ1-5, with D hard to call. The CDR3 is 14 amino acids. The V and J ends lost 0 bases and 6 bases respectively, with 10 bases between them. The germline CDR1 and CDR2 sequences are SGDLS and YYNGEE. Drawing the rest from reference TRBV9 and TRBJ1-5, the complete variable domain is DSGVTQTPKHLITATGQRVTLRCSPRSGDLSVYWYQQSLDQGLQFLIQYYNGEERAKGNILERFSAQQFPDLHSELNLSSLELGDSALYFCASSVGSGSQPQHFGDGTRLSIL.

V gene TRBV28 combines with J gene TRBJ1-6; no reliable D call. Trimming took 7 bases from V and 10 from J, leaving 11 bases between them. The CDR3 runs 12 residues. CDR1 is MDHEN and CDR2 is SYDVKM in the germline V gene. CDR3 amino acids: CASKGGPSPLHF. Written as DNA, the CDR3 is TGTGCCAGCAAGGGCGGACCGTCACCCCTCCACTTT. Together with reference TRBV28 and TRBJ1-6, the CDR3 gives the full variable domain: DVKVTQSSRYLVKRTGEKVFLECVQDMDHENMFWYRQDPGLGLRLIYFSYDVKMKEKGDIPEGYSVSREKKERFSLILESASTNQTSMYLCASKGGPSPLHFGNGTRLTVT.

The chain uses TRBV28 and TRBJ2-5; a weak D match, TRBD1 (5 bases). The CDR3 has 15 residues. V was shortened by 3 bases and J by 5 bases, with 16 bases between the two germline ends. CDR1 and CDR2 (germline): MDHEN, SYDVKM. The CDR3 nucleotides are TGTGCCAGCAGTTTCCCAGGGTCGAGTGTGGAGACCCAGTACTTC. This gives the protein CASSFPGSSVETQYF.

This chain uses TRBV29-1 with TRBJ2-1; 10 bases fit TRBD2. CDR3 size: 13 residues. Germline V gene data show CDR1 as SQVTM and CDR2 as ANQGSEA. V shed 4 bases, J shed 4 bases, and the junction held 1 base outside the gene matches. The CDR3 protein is CSVVAGGYNEQFF. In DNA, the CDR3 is TGCAGCGTTGTAGCGGGGGGTTACAATGAGCAGTTCTTC.

CDR3 protein: CASSQDTPIGSGTGELFF. DNA of the CDR3: TGTGCCAGCAGCCAAGATACCCCTATAGGTAGCGGTACCGGGGAGCTGTTTTTT. The chain uses TRBV5-4 and TRBJ2-2, with D maybe TRBD2 (6 bases). This CDR3 has 18 residues. The germline V gene has CDR1 SGHNT and CDR2 YYREEE (reference sequence). Trimming shortened V by 4 bases and J by 5 bases, and 24 bases separated the two germline ends.

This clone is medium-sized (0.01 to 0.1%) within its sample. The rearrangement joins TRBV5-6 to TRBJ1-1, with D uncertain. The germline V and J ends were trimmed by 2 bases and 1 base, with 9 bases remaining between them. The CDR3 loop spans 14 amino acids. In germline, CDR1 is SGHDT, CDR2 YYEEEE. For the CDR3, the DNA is TGTGCCAGCAGCTTATGGATGGAGAACACTGAAGCTTTCTTT. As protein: CASSLWMENTEAFF.

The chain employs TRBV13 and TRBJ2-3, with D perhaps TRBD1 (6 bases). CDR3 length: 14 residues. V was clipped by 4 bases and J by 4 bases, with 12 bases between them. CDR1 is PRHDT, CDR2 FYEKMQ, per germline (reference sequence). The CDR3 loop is CASSWRQEADTQYF. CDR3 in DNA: TGTGCCAGCAGCTGGAGACAGGAGGCAGATACGCAGTATTTT.

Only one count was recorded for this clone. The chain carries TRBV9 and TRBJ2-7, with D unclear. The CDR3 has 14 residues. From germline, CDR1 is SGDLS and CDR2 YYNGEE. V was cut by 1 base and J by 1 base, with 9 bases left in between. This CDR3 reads CASSVSDNSYEQYF. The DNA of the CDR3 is TGTGCCAGCAGCGTATCAGACAATTCCTACGAGCAGTACTTC.

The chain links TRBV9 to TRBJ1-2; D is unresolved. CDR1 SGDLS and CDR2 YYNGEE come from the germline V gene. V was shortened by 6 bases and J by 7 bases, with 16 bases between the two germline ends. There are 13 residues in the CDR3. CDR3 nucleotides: TGTGCCAGCACTACTAAGGAGGTTGGTGGCTACACCTTC. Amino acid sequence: CASTTKEVGGYTF.